Listed below are T cell receptor beta chains from one sample, sequenced in a study of T cells in Graves' hyperthyroidism and ophthalmopathy. MiXCR, applied by TCRdb to the multiplex PCR reads, yields one record per CDR3 protein. The repertoire has about 300,000 distinct CDR3 sequences, about an eighth of them found once; the top ten carry more than 7.5%. Sequenced sample: blood. These receptors came from a woman aged 30 to 39 with Graves' hyperthyroidism that later progressed to Graves' ophthalmopathy. CDR3s include the opening cysteine and the closing phenylalanine or tryptophan. The order of the fields is D gene, J gene, V gene, clone size, CDR3 DNA, CDR3 protein. The D gene is left open where the match is weak. The size field is filled for only some rows; it gives once, few, many or a size class.

D gene: TRBD1
J gene: TRBJ1-1
V gene: TRBV6-2/TRBV6-3
clone size: many
CDR3 DNA: TGTGCCAGCAGTTACTCGGTCACAGGGGGCTACAGGGGAACAAACACTGAAGCTTTCTTT
CDR3 protein: CASSYSVTGGYRGTNTEAFF

D gene: TRBD1
J gene: TRBJ2-3
V gene: TRBV4-3
clone size: NA
CDR3 DNA: TGCGCCAGCAGCCAAGAATCACTGGGACAGTTCACAGATACGCAGTATTTT
CDR3 protein: CASSQESLGQFTDTQYF

D gene: NA
J gene: TRBJ2-3
V gene: TRBV27
clone size: few
CDR3 DNA: TGTGCCAGCAGTACCTCCGGGACATCTAGCACAGATACGCAGTATTTT
CDR3 protein: CASSTSGTSSTDTQYF

D gene: NA
J gene: TRBJ2-2
V gene: TRBV4-3
clone size: few
CDR3 DNA: TGCGCCAGCAGCCAAGTCCGAACTAGCTTCGTCGGGGAGCTGTTTTTT
CDR3 protein: CASSQVRTSFVGELFF

D gene: TRBD2
J gene: TRBJ2-7
V gene: TRBV29-1
clone size: NA
CDR3 DNA: TGCAGCGTGGCGACTAGCGGGAGGTATCACGAGCAGTACTTC
CDR3 protein: CSVATSGRYHEQYF

D gene: TRBD2
J gene: TRBJ2-5
V gene: TRBV19
clone size: NA
CDR3 DNA: TGTGCCAGTAGATGGACTAGCGGCCAAGAGACCCAGTACTTC
CDR3 protein: CASRWTSGQETQYF

D gene: TRBD2
J gene: TRBJ2-2
V gene: TRBV28
clone size: NA
CDR3 DNA: TGTGCCAGCAGTCGGACTAGCAAGGGCGGCGGGGAGCTGTTTTTT
CDR3 protein: CASSRTSKGGGELFF

D gene: TRBD1
J gene: TRBJ2-3
V gene: TRBV10-3
clone size: NA
CDR3 DNA: TGTGCCATCAGTGACCGAAGACAGGGCAGCACAGATACGCAGTATTTT
CDR3 protein: CAISDRRQGSTDTQYF

D gene: NA
J gene: TRBJ2-7
V gene: TRBV28
clone size: many
CDR3 DNA: TGTGCCAGCAGTACCCTGGACGAGCAGTACTTC
CDR3 protein: CASSTLDEQYF

D gene: TRBD2
J gene: TRBJ2-7
V gene: TRBV4-3
clone size: many
CDR3 DNA: TGCGCCAGCAGCCAAGGCCTTAGCGGGACATACGAGCAGTACTTC
CDR3 protein: CASSQGLSGTYEQYF

D gene: TRBD2
J gene: TRBJ2-3
V gene: TRBV5-6
clone size: many
CDR3 DNA: TGTGCCAGCAGCTTAATAGGACTAGCGGGAGCTGATACGCAGTATTTT
CDR3 protein: CASSLIGLAGADTQYF

D gene: NA
J gene: TRBJ2-1
V gene: TRBV3-1
clone size: many
CDR3 DNA: TGTGCCAGCAGCCAAGATTGGGGGGCAGGGAATGAGCAGTTCTTC
CDR3 protein: CASSQDWGAGNEQFF

D gene: NA
J gene: TRBJ1-1
V gene: TRBV6-2/TRBV6-3
clone size: many
CDR3 DNA: TGTGCCAGCAGTTACTCGACCCACACTGAAGCTTTCTTT
CDR3 protein: CASSYSTHTEAFF

D gene: TRBD1
J gene: TRBJ2-7
V gene: TRBV15
clone size: NA
CDR3 DNA: TGTGCCACCAGCCCGGGACAGGGTAACTACGAGCAGTACTTC
CDR3 protein: CATSPGQGNYEQYF

D gene: TRBD2
J gene: TRBJ2-5
V gene: TRBV6-1
clone size: many
CDR3 DNA: TGTGCCAGCACCGATATAGGGACTAGCGCGACCCAGTACTTC
CDR3 protein: CASTDIGTSATQYF

D gene: NA
J gene: TRBJ2-3
V gene: TRBV6-2/TRBV6-3
clone size: many
CDR3 DNA: TGTGCCAGCAGTTACTCGTTTGACGGGAAAGGGACAGATACGCAGTATTTT
CDR3 protein: CASSYSFDGKGTDTQYF

D gene: NA
J gene: TRBJ2-1
V gene: TRBV7-9
clone size: many
CDR3 DNA: TGTGCCAGCAGCCCGATGGCGGGCTCCTACAATGAGCAGTTCTTC
CDR3 protein: CASSPMAGSYNEQFF

D gene: NA
J gene: TRBJ2-7
V gene: TRBV28
clone size: many
CDR3 DNA: TGTGCCAGCAGTTTTCCGGGGTCCCCGGACGAGCAGTACTTC
CDR3 protein: CASSFPGSPDEQYF

D gene: TRBD2
J gene: TRBJ2-7
V gene: TRBV15
clone size: NA
CDR3 DNA: TGTGCCACCAGCAGAGAGGGGGGGAGTATGGACGAGCAGTACTTC
CDR3 protein: CATSREGGSMDEQYF

D gene: NA
J gene: TRBJ1-1
V gene: TRBV20-1
clone size: many
CDR3 DNA: TGCAGTGCTAGAGTGGGACACATAAACACTGAAGCTTTCTTT
CDR3 protein: CSARVGHINTEAFF

D gene: NA
J gene: TRBJ1-5
V gene: TRBV6-1
clone size: once
CDR3 DNA: TGTGCCAGCAGTGAAAGGTATAGCAATCAGCCCCAGCATTTT
CDR3 protein: CASSERYSNQPQHF

D gene: TRBD2
J gene: TRBJ2-2
V gene: TRBV24-1
clone size: many
CDR3 DNA: TGTGCCACCAGTGATCCTGGGACTAGCGGGAGATCCGGGGAGCTGTTTTTT
CDR3 protein: CATSDPGTSGRSGELFF

D gene: TRBD2
J gene: TRBJ2-7
V gene: TRBV5-1
clone size: few
CDR3 DNA: TGCGCCAGCAGCCCTAGCGGGAGCCCCCTCGAGCAGTACTTC
CDR3 protein: CASSPSGSPLEQYF

D gene: NA
J gene: TRBJ2-7
V gene: TRBV6-1
clone size: NA
CDR3 DNA: TGTGCCAGCAGTTATGTGAGGGAGCAGTACTTC
CDR3 protein: CASSYVREQYF

D gene: NA
J gene: TRBJ1-5
V gene: TRBV6-1
clone size: many
CDR3 DNA: TGTGCCAGCAGTACCGGGCCATATAGCAATCAGCCCCAGCATTTT
CDR3 protein: CASSTGPYSNQPQHF

D gene: TRBD1
J gene: TRBJ1-4
V gene: TRBV6-2/TRBV6-3
clone size: few
CDR3 DNA: TGTGCCAGCAGTTACGGGACAGGGGGCGGAAAACTGTTTTTT
CDR3 protein: CASSYGTGGGKLFF

D gene: NA
J gene: TRBJ2-5
V gene: TRBV30
clone size: many
CDR3 DNA: TGTGCCTGGAGTGTACACGGAGAGACCCAGTACTTC
CDR3 protein: CAWSVHGETQYF

D gene: NA
J gene: TRBJ1-5
V gene: TRBV12-3/TRBV12-4
clone size: many
CDR3 DNA: TGTGCCAGCAGTTTGAGGGGCGGGGGGCCCCAGCATTTT
CDR3 protein: CASSLRGGGPQHF

D gene: NA
J gene: TRBJ1-1
V gene: TRBV15
clone size: few
CDR3 DNA: TGTGCCACCAGCAGAGTTTCAGACCGCCGTCGAGGGACTGAAGCTTTCTTT
CDR3 protein: CATSRVSDRRRGTEAFF

D gene: NA
J gene: TRBJ1-6
V gene: TRBV14
clone size: NA
CDR3 DNA: TGTGCCAGCAGCCATGGACCGCCCGAATATAATTCACCCCTCCACTTT
CDR3 protein: CASSHGPPEYNSPLHF

D gene: NA
J gene: TRBJ1-6
V gene: TRBV5-1
clone size: many
CDR3 DNA: TGCGCCAGCAGCGTGGAAACAGGAGATTCACCCCTCCACTTT
CDR3 protein: CASSVETGDSPLHF

D gene: NA
J gene: TRBJ2-3
V gene: TRBV28
clone size: few
CDR3 DNA: TGTGCCAGCAGTTTCACAGTCACAGATACGCAGTATTTT
CDR3 protein: CASSFTVTDTQYF

D gene: NA
J gene: TRBJ2-2
V gene: TRBV2
clone size: many
CDR3 DNA: TGTGCCAGCAGTCAGGGTGCAGGGTCGACCGGGGAGCTGTTTTTT
CDR3 protein: CASSQGAGSTGELFF

D gene: TRBD1
J gene: TRBJ2-7
V gene: TRBV12-3/TRBV12-4
clone size: NA
CDR3 DNA: TGTGCCAGCAGTAAGGGACAGGGGAAGCAGTACTTC
CDR3 protein: CASSKGQGKQYF

D gene: NA
J gene: TRBJ1-5
V gene: TRBV20-1
clone size: many
CDR3 DNA: TGCAGTGCTAGAGATGACCCCAATCAGCCCCAGCATTTT
CDR3 protein: CSARDDPNQPQHF

D gene: NA
J gene: TRBJ1-6
V gene: TRBV20-1
clone size: many
CDR3 DNA: TGCAGTGCTAGAGCTGCTACCGGCCCCGGGGGGTCACCCCTCCACTTT
CDR3 protein: CSARAATGPGGSPLHF

D gene: TRBD2
J gene: TRBJ2-2
V gene: TRBV6-1
clone size: many
CDR3 DNA: TGTGCCAGCAGCAAGGAACTCTTAGCGGGAAAAGCGAACACCGGGGAGCTGTTTTTT
CDR3 protein: CASSKELLAGKANTGELFF

D gene: NA
J gene: TRBJ1-4
V gene: TRBV30
clone size: NA
CDR3 DNA: TGTGCCTGCAATACATGGGAGAATGAAAAACTGTTTTTT
CDR3 protein: CACNTWENEKLFF

D gene: NA
J gene: TRBJ2-2
V gene: TRBV7-2
clone size: many
CDR3 DNA: TGTGCCAGCAGCTATGGCGCGATCACCGGGGAGCTGTTTTTT
CDR3 protein: CASSYGAITGELFF

D gene: NA
J gene: TRBJ2-3
V gene: TRBV4-3
clone size: many
CDR3 DNA: TGCGCCAGCAGCCAAGATTGGCTTGACACAGATACGCAGTATTTT
CDR3 protein: CASSQDWLDTDTQYF

D gene: NA
J gene: TRBJ2-7
V gene: TRBV10-3
clone size: NA
CDR3 DNA: TGTGCCATCAGTGAGGTTCAGAAATCCTACGAGCAGTACTTC
CDR3 protein: CAISEVQKSYEQYF

D gene: TRBD1
J gene: TRBJ1-1
V gene: TRBV12-3/TRBV12-4
clone size: NA
CDR3 DNA: TGTGCCAGCAGCCGTCGGACAGGGGGCAAGGGCACTGAAGCTTTCTTT
CDR3 protein: CASSRRTGGKGTEAFF

D gene: TRBD2
J gene: TRBJ2-1
V gene: TRBV4-1
clone size: NA
CDR3 DNA: TGCGCCAGCAGCCCCCTGACTAGCGGTTTTCTCAACAATGAGCAGTTCTTC
CDR3 protein: CASSPLTSGFLNNEQFF

D gene: TRBD1
J gene: TRBJ1-6
V gene: TRBV28
clone size: many
CDR3 DNA: TGTGCCAGCACAAACAGGGGCTTTAATTCACCCCTCCACTTT
CDR3 protein: CASTNRGFNSPLHF

D gene: NA
J gene: TRBJ2-1
V gene: TRBV6-2/TRBV6-3
clone size: NA
CDR3 DNA: TGTGCCAGCAGTCTCCAGGCTTCCTACAATGAGCAGTTCTTC
CDR3 protein: CASSLQASYNEQFF

D gene: TRBD2
J gene: TRBJ2-1
V gene: TRBV7-2
clone size: many
CDR3 DNA: TGTGCCAGCAGCTGGGGGACTAGCGGTTACAATGAGCAGTTCTTC
CDR3 protein: CASSWGTSGYNEQFF

D gene: NA
J gene: TRBJ1-5
V gene: TRBV6-2/TRBV6-3
clone size: many
CDR3 DNA: TGTGCCAGCAGTGGGGAGATCCCTAGCAATCAGCCCCAGCATTTT
CDR3 protein: CASSGEIPSNQPQHF

D gene: TRBD1
J gene: TRBJ2-1
V gene: TRBV19
clone size: NA
CDR3 DNA: TGTGCCAGTAGTGACAGGGGTCCCTACAATGAGCAGTTCTTC
CDR3 protein: CASSDRGPYNEQFF

D gene: TRBD1
J gene: TRBJ2-1
V gene: TRBV30
clone size: many
CDR3 DNA: TGTGCCTGGACCCGGAGACAGGGGAGAGCTGTGAATGAGCAGTTCTTC
CDR3 protein: CAWTRRQGRAVNEQFF

D gene: NA
J gene: TRBJ2-2
V gene: TRBV28
clone size: many
CDR3 DNA: TGTGCCAGCACTCCGAGCGGTAACACCGGGGAGCTGTTTTTT
CDR3 protein: CASTPSGNTGELFF